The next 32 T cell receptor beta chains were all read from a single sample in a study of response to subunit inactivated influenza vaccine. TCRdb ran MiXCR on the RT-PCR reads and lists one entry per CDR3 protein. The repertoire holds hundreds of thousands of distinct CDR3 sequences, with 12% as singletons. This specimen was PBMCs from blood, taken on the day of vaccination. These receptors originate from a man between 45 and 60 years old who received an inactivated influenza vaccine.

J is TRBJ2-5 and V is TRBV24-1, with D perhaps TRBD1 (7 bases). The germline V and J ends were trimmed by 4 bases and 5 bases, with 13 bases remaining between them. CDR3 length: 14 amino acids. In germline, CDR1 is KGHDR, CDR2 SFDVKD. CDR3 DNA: TGTGCCACCAGTGAAACCAGGGGGAGGGAGACCCAGTACTTC. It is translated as CATSETRGRETQYF.

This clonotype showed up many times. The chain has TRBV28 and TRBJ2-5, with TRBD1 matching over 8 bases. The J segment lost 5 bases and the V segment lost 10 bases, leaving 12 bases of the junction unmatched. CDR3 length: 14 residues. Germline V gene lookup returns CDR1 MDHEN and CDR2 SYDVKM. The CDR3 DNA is TGTGCCATTTCTCAGGGGGCGAGGGGTGAGACCCAGTACTTC. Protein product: CAISQGARGETQYF.

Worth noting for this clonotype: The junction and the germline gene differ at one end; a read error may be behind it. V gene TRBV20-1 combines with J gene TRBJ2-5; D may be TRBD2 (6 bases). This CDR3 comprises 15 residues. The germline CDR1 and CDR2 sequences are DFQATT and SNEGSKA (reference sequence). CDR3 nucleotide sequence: TGCAGTGCCAAAGGTAGCGGATCGTACCAAGAGACCGAGTACTTC. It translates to CSAKGSGSYQETEYF.

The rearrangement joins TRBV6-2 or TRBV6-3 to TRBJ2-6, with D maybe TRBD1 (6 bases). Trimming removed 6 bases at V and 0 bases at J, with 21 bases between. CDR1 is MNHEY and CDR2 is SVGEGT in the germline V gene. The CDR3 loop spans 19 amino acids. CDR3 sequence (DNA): TGTGCCAGCAGACCCTTTCCTGACAGGAAAAACTCTGGGGCCAACGTCCTGACTTTC. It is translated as CASRPFPDRKNSGANVLTF.

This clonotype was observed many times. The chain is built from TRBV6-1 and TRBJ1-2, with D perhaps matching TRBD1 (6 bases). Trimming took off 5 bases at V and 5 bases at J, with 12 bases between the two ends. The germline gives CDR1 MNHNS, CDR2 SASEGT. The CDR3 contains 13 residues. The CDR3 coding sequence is TGTGCCAGCAGTACAGGGATACGTTATGGCTACACCTTC. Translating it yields CASSTGIRYGYTF.

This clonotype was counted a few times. CDR3 residues: CASSLDWERGYGYTF. The CDR3, as DNA: TGTGCCAGCAGCTTAGATTGGGAGCGGGGGTATGGCTACACCTTC. The J gene is TRBJ1-2, the V gene TRBV7-9, with D possibly matching TRBD1 (5 bases). CDR3 length: 15 residues. Trimming shortened V by 1 base and J by 5 bases, and 14 bases separated the two germline ends. CDR1 is SEHNR and CDR2 is FQNEAQ in the germline V gene (reference sequence).

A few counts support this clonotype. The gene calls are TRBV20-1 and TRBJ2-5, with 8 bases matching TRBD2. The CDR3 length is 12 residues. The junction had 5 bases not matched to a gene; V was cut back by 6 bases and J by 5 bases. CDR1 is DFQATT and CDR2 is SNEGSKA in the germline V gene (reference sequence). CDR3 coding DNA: TGCAGTGCCAGCGGGAGCCACGAGACCCAGTACTTC. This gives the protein CSASGSHETQYF.

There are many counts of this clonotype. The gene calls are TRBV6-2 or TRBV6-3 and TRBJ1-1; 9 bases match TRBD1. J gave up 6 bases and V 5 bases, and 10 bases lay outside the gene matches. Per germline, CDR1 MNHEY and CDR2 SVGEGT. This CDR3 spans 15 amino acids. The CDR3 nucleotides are TGTGCCAGCAGTAATGAGCGGGACAGGGTCCCTGAAGCTTTCTTT. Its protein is CASSNERDRVPEAFF.

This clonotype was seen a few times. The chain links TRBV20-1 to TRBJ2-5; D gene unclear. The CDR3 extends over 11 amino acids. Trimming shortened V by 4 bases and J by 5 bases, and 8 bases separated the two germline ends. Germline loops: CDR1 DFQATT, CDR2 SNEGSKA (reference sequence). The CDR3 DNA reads TGCAGTGCTACTAGGAGCGAGACCCAGTACTTC. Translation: CSATRSETQYF.

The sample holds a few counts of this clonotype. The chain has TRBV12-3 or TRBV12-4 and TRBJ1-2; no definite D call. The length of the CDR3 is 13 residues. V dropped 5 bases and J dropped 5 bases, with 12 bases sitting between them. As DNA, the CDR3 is TGTGCCAGCAGTCTGGACCCCCGGTATGGCTACACCTTC. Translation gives CASSLDPRYGYTF.

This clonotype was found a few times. The CDR3 loop reads CASTLAGHTEAFF. The CDR3 region has the DNA TGTGCCAGCACGTTGGCGGGGCACACTGAAGCTTTCTTT. The V gene is TRBV6-2 or TRBV6-3, the J gene TRBJ1-1, with TRBD1 as a possible D gene (5 bases). The V end was cut by 7 bases, the J end by 3 bases, with 12 bases between. Germline V lookup: CDR1 MNHEY, CDR2 SVGEGT. This CDR3 comprises 13 residues.

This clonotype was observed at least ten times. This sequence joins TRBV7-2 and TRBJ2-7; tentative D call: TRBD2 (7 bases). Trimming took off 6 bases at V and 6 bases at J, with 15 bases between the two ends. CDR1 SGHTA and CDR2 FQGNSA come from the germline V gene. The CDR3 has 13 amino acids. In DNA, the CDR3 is TGTGCCAGCAGAAAAGGGGGGAGGGGCGAGCAGTACTTC. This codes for CASRKGGRGEQYF.

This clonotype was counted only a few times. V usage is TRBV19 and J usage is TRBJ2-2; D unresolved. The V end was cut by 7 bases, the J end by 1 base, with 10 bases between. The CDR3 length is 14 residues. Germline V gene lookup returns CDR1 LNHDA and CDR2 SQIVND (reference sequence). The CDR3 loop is CASMVQRNTGELFF. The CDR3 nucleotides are TGTGCCAGTATGGTACAGAGGAACACCGGGGAGCTGTTTTTT.

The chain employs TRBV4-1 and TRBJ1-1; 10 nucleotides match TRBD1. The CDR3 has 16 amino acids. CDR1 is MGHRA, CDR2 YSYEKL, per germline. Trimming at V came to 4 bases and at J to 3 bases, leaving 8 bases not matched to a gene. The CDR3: CASSPLLGQGDTEAFF. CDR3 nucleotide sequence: TGCGCCAGCAGCCCCCTCCTCGGACAGGGGGACACTGAAGCTTTCTTT.

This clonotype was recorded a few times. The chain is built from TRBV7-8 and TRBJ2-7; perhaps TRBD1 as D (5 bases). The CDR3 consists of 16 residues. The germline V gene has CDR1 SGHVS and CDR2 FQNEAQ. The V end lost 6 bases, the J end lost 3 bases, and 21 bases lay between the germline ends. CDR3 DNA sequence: TGTGCCAGCAGTTCCTACCCAGGGATTATCCTCTACGAGCAGTACTTC. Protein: CASSSYPGIILYEQYF. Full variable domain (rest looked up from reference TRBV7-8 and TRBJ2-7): GAGVSQSPRYKVAKRGQDVALRCDPISGHVSLFWYQQALGQGPEFLTYFQNEAQLDKSGLPSDRFFAERPEGSVSTLKIQRTQQEDSAVYLCASSSYPGIILYEQYFGPGTRLTVT.

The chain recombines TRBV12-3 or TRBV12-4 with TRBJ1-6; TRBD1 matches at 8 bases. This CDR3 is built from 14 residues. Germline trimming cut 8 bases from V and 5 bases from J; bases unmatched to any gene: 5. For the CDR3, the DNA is TGTGCCAGCCGCACGACAGGGGATAATTCACCCCTCCACTTT. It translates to CASRTTGDNSPLHF.

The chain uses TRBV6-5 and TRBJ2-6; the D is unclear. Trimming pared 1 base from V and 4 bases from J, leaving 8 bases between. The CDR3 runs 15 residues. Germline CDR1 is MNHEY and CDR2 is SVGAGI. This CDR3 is CASSYLIAGANVLTF. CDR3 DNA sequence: TGTGCCAGCAGTTACTTGATAGCAGGGGCCAACGTCCTGACTTTC.

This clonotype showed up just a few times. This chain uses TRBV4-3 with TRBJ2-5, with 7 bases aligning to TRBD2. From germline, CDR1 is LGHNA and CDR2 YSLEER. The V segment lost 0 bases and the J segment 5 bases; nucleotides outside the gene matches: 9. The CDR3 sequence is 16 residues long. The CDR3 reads CASSQELTSRFETQYF. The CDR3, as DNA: TGCGCCAGCAGCCAAGAATTGACTAGCCGGTTCGAGACCCAGTACTTC.

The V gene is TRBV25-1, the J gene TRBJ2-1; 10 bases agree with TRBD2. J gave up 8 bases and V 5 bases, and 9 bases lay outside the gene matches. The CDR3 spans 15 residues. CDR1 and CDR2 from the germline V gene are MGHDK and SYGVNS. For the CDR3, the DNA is TGTGCCAGCAGTAAGACTAGCGGGTTTGCTGATGAGCAGTTCTTC. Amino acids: CASSKTSGFADEQFF.

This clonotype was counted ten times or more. The CDR3 loop reads CASSSRTPEQYF. The CDR3 DNA reads as TGTGCCAGCAGTTCACGGACCCCCGAGCAGTACTTC. The chain has TRBV12-3 or TRBV12-4 and TRBJ2-7; D unresolved. The CDR3 sequence is 12 residues long. V gave up 4 bases and J gave up 6 bases, with 10 bases separating them.

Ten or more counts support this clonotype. The DNA for the CDR3 is TGTGCCATCAGTGAGTCGGTAGCAAGTGAGACCCAGTACTTC. This translates into CAISESVASETQYF. The J gene is TRBJ2-5, the V gene TRBV10-3; D is undetermined. Trimming removed 0 bases from V and 5 bases from J, with 10 bases in between. The CDR3 totals 14 residues. CDR1 ENHRY and CDR2 SYGVKD come from the germline V gene.

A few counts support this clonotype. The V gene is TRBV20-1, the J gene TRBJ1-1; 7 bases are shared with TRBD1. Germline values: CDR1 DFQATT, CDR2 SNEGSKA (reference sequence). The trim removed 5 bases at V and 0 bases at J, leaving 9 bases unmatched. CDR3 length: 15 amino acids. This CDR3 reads CSAEGSTGVNTEAFF. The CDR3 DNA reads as TGCAGTGCTGAAGGGTCTACAGGGGTGAACACTGAAGCTTTCTTT.

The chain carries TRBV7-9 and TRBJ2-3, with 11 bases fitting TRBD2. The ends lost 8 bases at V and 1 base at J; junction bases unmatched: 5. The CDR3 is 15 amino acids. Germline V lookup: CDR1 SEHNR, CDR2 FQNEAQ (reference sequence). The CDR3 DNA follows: TGTGCCAGCGGAGTAGCGGGGGGGCGCACAGATACGCAGTATTTT. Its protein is CASGVAGGRTDTQYF.

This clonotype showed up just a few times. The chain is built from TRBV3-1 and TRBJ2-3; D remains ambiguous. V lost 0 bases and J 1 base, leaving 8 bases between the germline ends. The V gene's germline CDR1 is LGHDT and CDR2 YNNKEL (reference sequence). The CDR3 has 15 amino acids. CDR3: CASSQEWVGTDTQYF. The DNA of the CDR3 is TGTGCCAGCAGCCAAGAATGGGTCGGCACAGATACGCAGTATTTT.

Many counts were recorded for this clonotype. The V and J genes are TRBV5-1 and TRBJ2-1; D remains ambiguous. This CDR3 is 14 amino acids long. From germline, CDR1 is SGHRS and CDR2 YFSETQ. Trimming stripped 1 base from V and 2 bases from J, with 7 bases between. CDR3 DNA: TGCGCCAGCAGCTTGATGGATACCTACAATGAGCAGTTCTTC. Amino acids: CASSLMDTYNEQFF.

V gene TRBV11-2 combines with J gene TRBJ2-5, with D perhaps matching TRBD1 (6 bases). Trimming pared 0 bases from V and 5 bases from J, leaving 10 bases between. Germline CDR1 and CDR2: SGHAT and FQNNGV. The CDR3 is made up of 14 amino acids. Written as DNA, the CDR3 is TGTGCCAGCAGCTTAGAGGCAGGGGTGGAGACCCAGTACTTC. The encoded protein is CASSLEAGVETQYF.

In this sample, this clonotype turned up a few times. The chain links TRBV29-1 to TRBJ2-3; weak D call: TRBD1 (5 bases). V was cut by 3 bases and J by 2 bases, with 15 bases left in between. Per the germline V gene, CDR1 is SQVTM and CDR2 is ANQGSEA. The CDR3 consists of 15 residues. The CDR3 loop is CSVDDRGPYTDTQYF. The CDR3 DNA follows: TGCAGCGTTGATGATAGGGGTCCATACACAGATACGCAGTATTTT.

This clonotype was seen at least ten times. The CDR3 coding sequence is TGCGCCAGCAGCTTGACGGGGGCCGGGGAGCTGTTTTTT. The encoded protein is CASSLTGAGELFF. The rearrangement joins TRBV5-1 to TRBJ2-2; weak D call: TRBD2 (6 bases). This CDR3 contains 13 residues. The germline V and J ends were trimmed by 1 base and 6 bases, with 7 bases remaining between them. CDR1 and CDR2 from the germline V gene are SGHRS and YFSETQ. Based on the CDR3 plus reference TRBV5-1 and TRBJ2-2, the full variable domain is KAGVTQTPRYLIKTRGQQVTLSCSPISGHRSVSWYQQTPGQGLQFLFEYFSETQRNKGNFPGRFSGRQFSNSRSEMNVSTLELGDSALYLCASSLTGAGELFFGEGSRLTVL.

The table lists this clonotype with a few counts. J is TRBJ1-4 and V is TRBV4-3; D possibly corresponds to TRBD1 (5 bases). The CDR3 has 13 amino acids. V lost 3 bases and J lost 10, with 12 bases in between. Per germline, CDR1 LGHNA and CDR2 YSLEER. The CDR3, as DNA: TGCGCCAGCAGCCAGGGACCCGGGGCAAAACTGTTTTTT. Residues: CASSQGPGAKLFF.

CDR3 in DNA: TGTGCCAGCAGTTACGGGGCCGGAGATACGCAGTATTTT. Encoded protein: CASSYGAGDTQYF. The chain is built from TRBV7-2 and TRBJ2-3; D is tentatively TRBD1 or TRBD2 (5 bases each). Germline assignment: CDR1 SGHTA and CDR2 FQGNSA. The V and J ends lost 6 bases and 5 bases respectively, with 12 bases between them. The CDR3 is made up of 13 amino acids.

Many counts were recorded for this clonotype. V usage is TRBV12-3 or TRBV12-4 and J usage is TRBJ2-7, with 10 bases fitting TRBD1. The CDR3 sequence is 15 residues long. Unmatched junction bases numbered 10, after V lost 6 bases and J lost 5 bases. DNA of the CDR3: TGTGCCAGCAGCTCCCCCGGGACAGGGGTCCACGAGCAGTACTTC. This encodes CASSSPGTGVHEQYF.

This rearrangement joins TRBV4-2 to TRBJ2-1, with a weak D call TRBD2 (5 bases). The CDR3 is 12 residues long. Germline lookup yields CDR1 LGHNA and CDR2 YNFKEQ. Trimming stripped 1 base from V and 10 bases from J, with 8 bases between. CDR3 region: CASSQVTGEQFF. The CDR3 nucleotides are TGTGCCAGCAGCCAAGTTACGGGGGAGCAGTTCTTC.